This T cell receptor (beta chain) was obtained from a study of T cell repertoires in cytomegalovirus infection. At the level of the study: Public TCR beta signatures were indicative of both CMV infection and a matching HLA type. General study points: Summed frequency of shared TCR beta families picked out CMV carriers who also had the relevant HLA.

With 5 bases removed from V and 5 bases from J, the gap between germline ends came to 10 bases. This CDR3 spans 12 amino acids. Germline V lookup: CDR1 SGHRS, CDR2 YFSETQ. TCRdb re-called the reads with MiXCR, one entry per CDR3 protein. Among about 220,000 distinct CDR3 sequences listed, around two fifths were seen once. This clonotype was observed a handful of times. Antigen: not known. This receptor was obtained from a human donor in good health (CMV status not recorded). Some clones in this sample may be carry-over from other donors' samples. The sequencing here drew on CD8+ T cells from cultured PBMCs, taken from culture after CMV antigen stimulation. The chain recombines TRBV5-1 with TRBJ1-1, with D possibly matching TRBD1 (6 bases). CDR3: CASSGGRTEAFF. For the CDR3, the DNA is TGCGCCAGCAGTGGGGGCCGGACTGAAGCTTTCTTT. The whole variable domain, filled in from reference TRBV5-1 and TRBJ1-1, reads KAGVTQTPRYLIKTRGQQVTLSCSPISGHRSVSWYQQTPGQGLQFLFEYFSETQRNKGNFPGRFSGRQFSNSRSEMNVSTLELGDSALYLCASSGGRTEAFFGQGTRLTVV.